The clone carrying this T cell receptor beta chain was seen only a few times. This record comes from a study of control samples from healthy donors and cancer patients. The data were produced by immunoSEQ multiplex PCR, yet TCRdb's version contains in-frame clones alone and is incomplete. The top ten hold 4.5% to 7% of the sample, which has under 75,000 clones, over 75% seen once. V lost 4 bases to trimming and J lost 4 bases, with 15 bases between them. Germline V lookup: CDR1 SGHRS, CDR2 YFSETQ. CDR3 length: 14 amino acids. Sequences were obtained from blood. This receptor was identified in a middle-aged man in good health. This sequence joins TRBV5-1 and TRBJ2-7; D may be TRBD1 (6 bases). CDR3 DNA: TGCGCCAGCAGCAGACCGGGACAAGAATACGAGCAGTACTTC. This translates into CASSRPGQEYEQYF. Using reference TRBV5-1 and TRBJ2-7 for the parts outside the CDR3, the full variable domain is KAGVTQTPRYLIKTRGQQVTLSCSPISGHRSVSWYQQTPGQGLQFLFEYFSETQRNKGNFPGRFSGRQFSNSRSEMNVSTLELGDSALYLCASSRPGQEYEQYFGPGTRLTVT.